The 21 T cell receptor beta chains given below trace back to one sample, sequenced in a study of technical replicates of blood from several donors. Here immunoSEQ multiplex PCR was the method, and the copy in TCRdb shows in-frame clones only, minus some. The sample holds roughly 100,000 clones, about 94% seen once. Source material: T cells isolated from PBMCs. These receptor sequences come from a human donor in good health.

This chain connects TRBV12-5 to TRBJ2-5; the match to TRBD2 covers 11 bases. The CDR3 is 15 residues long. Germline CDR1 and CDR2: LGHNT and FRNRAP. The V and J ends lost 4 bases and 1 base, in that order; junction bases with no gene match: 2. The CDR3 DNA is TGTGCTAGTGGTTCTACTAGCGGGGGCCAAGAGACCCAGTACTTC. This encodes CASGSTSGGQETQYF.

The gene calls are TRBV2 and TRBJ2-2; the match to TRBD2 covers 7 bases. The CDR3 runs 16 residues. Germline V gives CDR1 SNHLY, CDR2 FYNNEI. The V and J ends lost 3 bases and 5 bases, in that order; junction bases with no gene match: 9. The chain's CDR3 is CASSEKAGVVTGELFF. The CDR3 DNA sequence: TGTGCCAGCAGTGAGAAGGCGGGAGTGGTTACCGGGGAGCTGTTTTTT.

The rearrangement links TRBV4-1 to TRBJ1-1; 7 bases map to TRBD1. The germline V gene has CDR1 MGHRA and CDR2 YSYEKL. This CDR3 region has 14 residues. J gave up 6 bases and V 1 base, and 5 bases lay outside the gene matches. DNA for the CDR3: TGCGCCAGCAGCCAAGGTACAGGGGCAGCTGAAGCTTTCTTT. It translates to CASSQGTGAAEAFF.

The genes are TRBV19 and TRBJ2-2; 10 bases agree with TRBD2. Unmatched junction bases numbered 2, after V lost 2 bases and J lost 5 bases. Germline V CDR1 and CDR2: LNHDA, SQIVND (reference sequence). The CDR3 contains 15 residues. The CDR3 reads CASSILAGVTGELFF. In DNA form, the CDR3 reads TGTGCCAGTAGTATACTAGCGGGAGTAACCGGGGAGCTGTTTTTT.

The chain combines TRBV5-1 with TRBJ1-1; TRBD1 matches 7 bases. There are 14 residues in the CDR3. Germline V CDR1 and CDR2: SGHRS, YFSETQ. The V and J ends lost 4 bases and 0 bases, in that order; junction bases with no gene match: 3. In DNA form, the CDR3 reads TGCGCCAGCAGCAGGGGACAGATGAACACTGAAGCTTTCTTT. Translated: CASSRGQMNTEAFF.

This chain joins TRBV11-2 and TRBJ2-1, with unresolved D. Deletions cut 1 base from V and 7 bases from J, with 2 bases between. This CDR3 comprises 11 residues. Germline CDR1 and CDR2: SGHAT and FQNNGV. CDR3 nucleotides: TGTGCCAGCAGCTTAGCTAATGAGCAGTTCTTC. Encoded protein: CASSLANEQFF.

The chain has TRBV19 and TRBJ2-7; tentative D call: TRBD1 (6 bases). This CDR3 has 15 amino acids. CDR1 and CDR2 (germline): LNHDA, SQIVND (reference sequence). Trimming shortened V by 0 bases and J by 2 bases, and 11 bases separated the two germline ends. Here the CDR3 DNA reads TGTGCCAGTAGTATAGATCCACAGGGAACCTACGAGCAGTACTTC. Translated: CASSIDPQGTYEQYF.

This clone was observed once. V and J are TRBV11-2 and TRBJ2-1; weak D call: TRBD1 (5 bases). V dropped 4 bases and J dropped 3 bases, with 7 bases sitting between them. This CDR3 has 13 amino acids. Germline V gene lookup returns CDR1 SGHAT and CDR2 FQNNGV. This CDR3 is CASSSGFYNEQFF. The CDR3 DNA follows: TGTGCCAGCAGCTCAGGGTTCTACAATGAGCAGTTCTTC.

The rearrangement joins TRBV5-4 to TRBJ2-1, with D maybe TRBD2 (5 bases). The CDR3 spans 15 residues. In germline, CDR1 is SGHNT, CDR2 YYREEE (reference sequence). Trimming shortened V by 6 bases and J by 0 bases, and 13 bases separated the two germline ends. CDR3 sequence reads: CASTLDSSSYNEQFF. The DNA of the CDR3 is TGTGCCAGCACCCTGGACTCAAGCTCCTACAATGAGCAGTTCTTC.

The chain has TRBV5-4 and TRBJ2-2; TRBD2 agrees at 7 bases. The CDR3 covers 15 residues. V gave up 2 bases and J gave up 1 base; unmatched junction bases: 2. The germline V gene has CDR1 SGHNT and CDR2 YYREEE (reference sequence). Here the CDR3 reads CASSLSGGNTGELFF. CDR3 DNA: TGTGCCAGCAGCTTATCGGGGGGGAACACCGGGGAGCTGTTTTTT.

V gene TRBV7-9 combines with J gene TRBJ2-1, with TRBD2 matching 12 bases. CDR1 is SEHNR, CDR2 FQNEAQ, per germline (reference sequence). The CDR3 contains 19 residues. After removal of 6 bases from V and 0 bases from J, the junction contained 12 bases not matched to a gene. The CDR3 DNA reads as TGTGCCAGCAGGGATCCGGGACTAGCGGGTTCGAGCTCCTACAATGAGCAGTTCTTC. Its translation is CASRDPGLAGSSSYNEQFF.

V and J are TRBV19 and TRBJ2-3; TRBD1 is a possible D gene (6 bases). V lost 8 bases and J lost 0, with 15 bases in between. CDR1 is LNHDA and CDR2 is SQIVND in the germline V gene (reference sequence). The CDR3 covers 15 residues. CDR3 sequence: CASCTDRTSTDTQYF. CDR3 sequence (DNA): TGTGCCAGTTGTACCGACAGGACAAGCACAGATACGCAGTATTTT. Full variable domain (rest looked up from reference TRBV19 and TRBJ2-3): DGGITQSPKYLFRKEGQNVTLSCEQNLNHDAMYWYRQDPGQGLRLIYYSQIVNDFQKGDIAEGYSVSREKKESFPLTVTSAQKNPTAFYLCASCTDRTSTDTQYFGPGTRLTVL.

V and J are TRBV14 and TRBJ2-7; maybe TRBD2 (6 bases). Germline V lookup: CDR1 SGHDN, CDR2 FVKESK. The CDR3 runs to 12 residues. Trimming removed 4 bases at V and 3 bases at J, with 7 bases between. The chain's CDR3 is CASSPGGYEQYF. DNA for the CDR3: TGTGCCAGCAGCCCCGGGGGCTACGAGCAGTACTTC.

The gene calls are TRBV5-4 and TRBJ1-2; D possibly corresponds to TRBD1 (6 bases). Per germline, CDR1 SGHNT and CDR2 YYREEE (reference sequence). CDR3 length: 16 residues. V dropped 0 bases and J dropped 1 base, with 13 bases sitting between them. The CDR3 loop reads CASSLGSGQSNYGYTF. For the CDR3, the DNA is TGTGCCAGCAGCTTGGGCAGCGGACAGAGTAACTATGGCTACACCTTC. Together with reference TRBV5-4 and TRBJ1-2, the CDR3 gives the full variable domain: ETGVTQSPTHLIKTRGQQVTLRCSSQSGHNTVSWYQQALGQGPQFIFQYYREEENGRGNFPPRFSGLQFPNYSSELNVNALELDDSALYLCASSLGSGQSNYGYTFGSGTRLTVV.

The chain employs TRBV2 and TRBJ2-2, with 13 bases matching TRBD2. Looked up from germline, CDR1 is SNHLY and CDR2 is FYNNEI. V gave up 4 bases and J gave up 6 bases; unmatched junction bases: 8. This CDR3 has 17 residues. The CDR3 DNA reads TGTGCCAGCAGTGTGACGGGACTAGCGGGGTTCGCCGGGGAGCTGTTTTTT. Amino acid sequence: CASSVTGLAGFAGELFF.

The chain links TRBV7-9 to TRBJ2-5, with D perhaps TRBD1 (6 bases). This CDR3 is 17 amino acids long. Trimming cost V 1 base and J 2 bases, with 17 bases left between them. Germline loops: CDR1 SEHNR, CDR2 FQNEAQ (reference sequence). CDR3 DNA: TGTGCCAGCAGCTTAGGCCCGACGCGGACAGATCAAGAGACCCAGTACTTC. Protein product: CASSLGPTRTDQETQYF.

The gene calls are TRBV7-8 and TRBJ2-7; 12 bases line up with TRBD2. Per the germline V gene, CDR1 is SGHVS and CDR2 is FQNEAQ. V lost 4 bases to trimming and J lost 0 bases; unmatched junction nucleotides: 4. The CDR3 runs 16 residues. This chain's CDR3 is CASSSTLAGGSYEQYF. The CDR3 coding sequence is TGTGCCAGCAGCTCGACACTAGCGGGAGGCTCCTACGAGCAGTACTTC.

The chain employs TRBV5-4 and TRBJ2-6; no definite D call. CDR3 size: 16 residues. Trimming took 4 bases from V and 0 from J, leaving 11 bases between them. Germline CDR1 and CDR2: SGHNT and YYREEE (reference sequence). The CDR3 DNA sequence: TGTGCCAGCAGCCCGATGGCCCCCTCTGGGGCCAACGTCCTGACTTTC. Amino acid sequence: CASSPMAPSGANVLTF.

The rearrangement uses TRBV6-5 and TRBJ2-1; D unresolved. Germline V lookup: CDR1 MNHEY, CDR2 SVGAGI. With 4 bases removed from V and 12 bases from J, the gap between germline ends came to 10 bases. This CDR3 is 11 amino acids long. The CDR3 nucleotides read TGTGCCAGCAGTTCGCGACTGGGGCAGTTCTTC. Translated: CASSSRLGQFF.

The rearrangement links TRBV7-9 to TRBJ1-5, with 10 bases identical to TRBD1. The CDR3 extends over 14 amino acids. V lost 5 bases to trimming and J lost 7 bases; unmatched junction nucleotides: 5. Germline values: CDR1 SEHNR, CDR2 FQNEAQ (reference sequence). The CDR3 DNA reads TGTGCCAGCAGCCCGGGACAGGGGTACCAGCCCCAGCATTTT. Protein sequence: CASSPGQGYQPQHF.

This chain joins TRBV6-1 and TRBJ1-5; D is possibly TRBD1 (6 bases). Germline-derived CDR1 and CDR2 are MNHNS and SASEGT. The CDR3 covers 13 residues. With 3 bases removed from V and 5 bases from J, the gap between germline ends came to 8 bases. The CDR3 loop is CASSEHRDQPQHF. DNA for the CDR3: TGTGCCAGCAGTGAGCACAGGGATCAGCCCCAGCATTTT.